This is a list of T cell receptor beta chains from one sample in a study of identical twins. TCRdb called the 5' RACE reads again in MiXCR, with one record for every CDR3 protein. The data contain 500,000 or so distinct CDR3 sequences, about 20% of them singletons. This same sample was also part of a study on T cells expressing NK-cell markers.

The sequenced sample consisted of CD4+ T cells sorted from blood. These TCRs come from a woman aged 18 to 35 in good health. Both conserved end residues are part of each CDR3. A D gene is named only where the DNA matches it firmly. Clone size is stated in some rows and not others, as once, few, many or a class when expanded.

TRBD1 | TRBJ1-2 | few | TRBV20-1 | TGCAGTGCCCGATCCCCCATTACAGGGGGCGTAGGCTACACCTTC | CSARSPITGGVGYTF
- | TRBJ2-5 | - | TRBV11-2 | TGTGCCAGCAGCCGTCCAGGCAGGGGAGTAGAAGAGACCCAGTACTTC | CASSRPGRGVEETQYF
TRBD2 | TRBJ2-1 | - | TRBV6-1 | TGTGCCAGCAGTGGCCTAGCGGGAGGGAACAATGAGCAGTTCTTC | CASSGLAGGNNEQFF
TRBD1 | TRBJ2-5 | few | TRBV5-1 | TGCGCCAGCAGCTTGGTACAGGGGGCGCGAGAGACCCAGTACTTC | CASSLVQGARETQYF
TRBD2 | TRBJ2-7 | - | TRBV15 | TGTGCCACCAGCAGAGGTCAGCGGGGGTACGAGCAGTACTTC | CATSRGQRGYEQYF
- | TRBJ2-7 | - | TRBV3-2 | TGTGCCAGCAGCCAAGACGCGACAGGGACCTACGAGCAGTACTTC | CASSQDATGTYEQYF
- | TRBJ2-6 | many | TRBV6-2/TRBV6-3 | TGTGCCAGCAGCCCTAGCTCTGGGGCCAACGTCCTGACTTTC | CASSPSSGANVLTF
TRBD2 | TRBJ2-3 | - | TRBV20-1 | TGCACCTTAGCGGGAAACACAGATACGCAGTATTTT | CTLAGNTDTQYF
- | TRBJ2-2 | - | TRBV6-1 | TGTGCCAGCAGTCGGGGGCAGCCGAACACCGGGGAGCTGTTTTTT | CASSRGQPNTGELFF
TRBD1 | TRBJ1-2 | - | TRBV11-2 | TGTGCCAGCAGCAGGACAGGGCCAAACTATGGCTACACCTTC | CASSRTGPNYGYTF
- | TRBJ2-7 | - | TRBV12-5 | TGTGCTAGTGGTTTGGCCCGGGACTCGAAGGGCGAGCAGTACTTC | CASGLARDSKGEQYF
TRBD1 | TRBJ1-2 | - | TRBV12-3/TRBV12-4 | TGTGCCAGCAGGCGACAGGGTGGGAGCTATGGCTACACCTTC | CASRRQGGSYGYTF
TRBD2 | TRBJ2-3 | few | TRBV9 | TGTGCCAGCAGCGCCAGCGGGGGGGAAGATACGCAGTATTTT | CASSASGGEDTQYF
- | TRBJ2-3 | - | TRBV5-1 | TGCGCCAGCAGCTTGGAACCCCTGGATACGCAGTATTTT | CASSLEPLDTQYF
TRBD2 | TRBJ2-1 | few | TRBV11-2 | TGTGCCAGCAGCTCCCCCGGGACTAGCGGGACGCCTTACAATGAGCAGTTCTTC | CASSSPGTSGTPYNEQFF
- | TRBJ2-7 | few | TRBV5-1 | TGCGCCAGCAGGAATCCCAATGTCTACGAGCAGTACTTC | CASRNPNVYEQYF
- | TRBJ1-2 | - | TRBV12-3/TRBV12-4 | TGTGCCAGCAGCCGGGGCTGGGGCAGTGGGTATGGCTACACCTTC | CASSRGWGSGYGYTF
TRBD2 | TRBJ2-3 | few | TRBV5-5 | TGTGCCAGCAGCTTGTACGGGGGGGGCCTCGCAGATACGCAGTATTTT | CASSLYGGGLADTQYF
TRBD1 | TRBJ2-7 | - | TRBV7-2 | TGTGCCAGCAGCCAGGGGGTATACGGCATACAGTACTTC | CASSQGVYGIQYF
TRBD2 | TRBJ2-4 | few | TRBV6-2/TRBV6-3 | TGTGCCAGCAGTCGCGGGGGGGCGAAAAACATTCAGTACTTC | CASSRGGAKNIQYF
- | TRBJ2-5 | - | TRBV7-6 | TGTGCCAGCAGCCCCGGTGTAGGTGGTGGAGAGACCCAGTACTTC | CASSPGVGGGETQYF
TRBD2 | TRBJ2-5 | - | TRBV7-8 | TGTGCCAGCAATAACTTTAGCGGGAGGTACCAAGAGACCCAGTACTTC | CASNNFSGRYQETQYF
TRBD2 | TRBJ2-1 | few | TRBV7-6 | TGTGCCAGCAGCTTAGAATTTGGCTCCGGGAGGCGAGGCAATGAGCAGTTCTTC | CASSLEFGSGRRGNEQFF
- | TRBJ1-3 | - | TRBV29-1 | TGCAGCATAAACACGGGGGCTGGAAACACCATATATTTT | CSINTGAGNTIYF
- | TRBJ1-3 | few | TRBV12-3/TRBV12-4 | TGTGCCAGCAGTTTTGGGCAGAGGAACACCATATATTTT | CASSFGQRNTIYF
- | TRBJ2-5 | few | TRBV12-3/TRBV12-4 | TGTGCCAGCAGTTCGTCGGAGACCCAGTACTTC | CASSSSETQYF
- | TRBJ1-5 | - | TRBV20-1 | TGCAGTGCCATTAGTACGTCCAATCAGCCCCAGCATTTT | CSAISTSNQPQHF
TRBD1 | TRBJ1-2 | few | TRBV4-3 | TGCGCCAGCAGCCACGCCTTAGGGACAGGACAATATGGCTACACCTTC | CASSHALGTGQYGYTF
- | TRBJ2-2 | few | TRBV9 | TGTGCCAGCAGCCCCCGGGGTAGCAACTCCGGGGAGCTGTTTTTT | CASSPRGSNSGELFF
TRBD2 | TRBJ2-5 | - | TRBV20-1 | TGCAGTGCTAGAGATGTGGCGGGAGGGCCTGAGACCCAGTACTTC | CSARDVAGGPETQYF
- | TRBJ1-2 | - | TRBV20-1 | TGCAGTGCTAGGCAGGGCTTCTATGGCTACACCTTC | CSARQGFYGYTF
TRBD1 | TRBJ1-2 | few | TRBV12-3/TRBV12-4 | TGTGCCAGCAGATTAACGCCGGGCAGGGGGCTCGTTAACTATGGCTACACCTTC | CASRLTPGRGLVNYGYTF
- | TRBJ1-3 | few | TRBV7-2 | TGTGCCAGCAGCTTAGCGTCGGAGCGAGCTGGAAACACCATATATTTT | CASSLASERAGNTIYF
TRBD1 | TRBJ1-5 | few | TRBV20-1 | TGCAGTGCGCAAGCAGGGGGTTCTAATCAGCCCCAGCATTTT | CSAQAGGSNQPQHF
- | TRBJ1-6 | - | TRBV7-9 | TGTGCCAGCAGCAACGGGGGTTCACCCCTCCACTTT | CASSNGGSPLHF
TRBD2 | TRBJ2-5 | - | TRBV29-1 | TGCAGCGCGAAGCAACTAGCGGGGCCGGGAGGAGAGACCCAGTACTTC | CSAKQLAGPGGETQYF
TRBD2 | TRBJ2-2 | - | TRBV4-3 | TGCGCCAGCAGCCCTTTCCGGGCGGGACTAGCGAGCGGGACCGGGGAGCTGTTTTTT | CASSPFRAGLASGTGELFF
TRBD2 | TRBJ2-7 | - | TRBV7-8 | TGTGCCAGCAGCTCCCGACGTCTACTAGCGGGAGAACTCGAGCAGTACTTC | CASSSRRLLAGELEQYF
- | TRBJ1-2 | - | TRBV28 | TGTGCCAGCAGTTTGAGATGGGCGGACTATGGCTACACCTTC | CASSLRWADYGYTF
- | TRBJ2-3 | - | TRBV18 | TGTGCCAGCTCATCCCATCTGCAAGATACGCAGTATTTT | CASSSHLQDTQYF
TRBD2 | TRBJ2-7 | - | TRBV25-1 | TGTGCCAGCAGTGAATCTCTAGCGGGTCACTACGAGCAGTACTTC | CASSESLAGHYEQYF
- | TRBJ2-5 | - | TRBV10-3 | TGTGCCATCAGTGTAGGGCTATCGGAGACCCAGTACTTC | CAISVGLSETQYF
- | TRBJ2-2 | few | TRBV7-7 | TGTGCTAGCAGCTCGGACGTGGGGTCCGGGGAGCTGTTTTTT | CASSSDVGSGELFF
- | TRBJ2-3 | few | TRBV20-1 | TGCAGTGCTAGGTACTTGGGTACAGATACGCAGTATTTT | CSARYLGTDTQYF
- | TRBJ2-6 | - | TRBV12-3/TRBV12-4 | TGTGCCAGCAGTTTTCATTTAGGACTTACGCTCAGTTCTGGGGCCAACGTCCTGACTTTC | CASSFHLGLTLSSGANVLTF
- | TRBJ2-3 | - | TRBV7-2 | TGTGCCAGCAGCCCGGTGCGGGCCACAGATACGCAGTATTTT | CASSPVRATDTQYF
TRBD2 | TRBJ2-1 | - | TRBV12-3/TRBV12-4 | TGTGCCAGCAGGCCCACTAGCGGGGGGAACAATGAGCAGTTCTTC | CASRPTSGGNNEQFF
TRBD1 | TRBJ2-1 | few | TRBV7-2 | TGTGCCAGCAGCACGGACAGGGGGACTTACAATGAGCAGTTCTTC | CASSTDRGTYNEQFF
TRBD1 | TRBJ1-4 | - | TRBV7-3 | TGTGCCAGCAGCACACAGGGGATTATGCAAAAACTGTTTTTT | CASSTQGIMQKLFF
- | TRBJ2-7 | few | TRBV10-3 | TGTGCCATCAGGACAAGGAGCACCTACGAGCAGTACTTC | CAIRTRSTYEQYF
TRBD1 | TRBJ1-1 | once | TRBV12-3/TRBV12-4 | TGTGCCAGCAGTTTCCTACAGGGGAATTATGAAGCTTTCTTT | CASSFLQGNYEAFF